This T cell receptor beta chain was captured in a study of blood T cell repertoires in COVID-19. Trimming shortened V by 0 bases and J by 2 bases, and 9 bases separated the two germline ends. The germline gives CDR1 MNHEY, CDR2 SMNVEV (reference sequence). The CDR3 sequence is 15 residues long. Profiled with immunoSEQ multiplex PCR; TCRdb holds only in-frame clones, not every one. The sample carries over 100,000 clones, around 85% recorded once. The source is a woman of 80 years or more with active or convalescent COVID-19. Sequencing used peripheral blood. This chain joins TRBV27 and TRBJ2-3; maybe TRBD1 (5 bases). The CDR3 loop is CASSLSGQATDTQYF. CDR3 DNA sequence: TGTGCCAGCAGTTTATCGGGGCAGGCCACAGATACGCAGTATTTT.